Below are 3 T cell receptor beta chains sequenced from a single sample in a study of tumor and adjacent non-tumor tissue in lung cancer. The template was RNA from unsorted bulk tissue. TCRbeta libraries were built with three rounds of nested PCR, modified from ARM-PCR. MiXCR, applied by TCRdb to the multiplex PCR reads, yields one record per CDR3 protein. This sample has under 150,000 distinct CDR3 sequences, with 60% to 70% found just once. What was sequenced was lung tumor tissue. The origin of the receptors is a man aged 25-45 years with non-small cell lung cancer.

This clonotype showed up just a few times. The rearrangement uses TRBV6-6 and TRBJ2-1; 16 nucleotides agree with TRBD2. This CDR3 is 18 amino acids long. V lost 5 bases to trimming and J lost 0 bases; unmatched junction nucleotides: 4. Per germline, CDR1 MNHNY and CDR2 SVGAGI (reference sequence). CDR3 DNA: TGTGCCAGCAGTGCCGGGACTAGCGGGAGGGACTCCTACAATGAGCAGTTCTTC. It is translated as CASSAGTSGRDSYNEQFF.

As to this clonotype: A much larger clone sits a single nucleotide away, making a read error possible. The chain uses TRBV6-5 and TRBJ1-1; D is unclear. Trimming stripped 3 bases from V and 0 bases from J, with 8 bases between. The CDR3 length is 14 residues. Germline V gene data show CDR1 as MNHEY and CDR2 as SVGAGI. In nucleotides, the CDR3 is TGTGCCAGCAGTTATAGGAGAATGAACACTGAAGCTTTCTTT. Amino acid sequence: CASSYRRMNTEAFF.

The rearrangement uses TRBV11-3 and TRBJ1-3; D unresolved. Per germline, CDR1 SGHNT and CDR2 YENEEA. Trimming removed 7 bases at V and 0 bases at J, with 7 bases between. The CDR3 has 13 residues. Here the CDR3 reads CASTTDSGNTIYF. The CDR3 region has the DNA TGTGCCAGCACTACTGACTCTGGAAACACCATATATTTT.